The present entry profiles one T cell receptor (beta chain) with its context. Antigen: not known. This sample was taken from a study of beta chain features in type 1 diabetes. The study's findings and limits: In patients and controls equally, PCR might favor templates that are shorter.

All of the isolated RNA was reverse transcribed, so expressed TCRB transcripts were sequenced. Around 3.57 million reads was the average for naive, central memory and regulatory T cell samples. Repertoires were generated with immunoSEQ multiplex PCR, while TCRdb's copy carries only in-frame clones and drops some. The sample yields about 38,000 clones, roughly two thirds seen once. Germline values: CDR1 SGHTA, CDR2 FQGNSA. V gave up 3 bases and J gave up 2 bases, with 21 bases separating them. The CDR3 sequence is 18 residues long. The rearrangement links TRBV7-2 to TRBJ2-3, with D maybe TRBD2 (6 bases). The TCR originated in a woman aged 25-40 years in good health. The specimen was Tregs from blood. The DNA for the CDR3 is TGTGCCAGCAGCTTCCGTCGGCTAGCGACAGATCTCACAGATACGCAGTATTTT. Amino acids: CASSFRRLATDLTDTQYF.